This T cell receptor beta chain is drawn from a study of blood T cell repertoires in COVID-19 (TCRdb year 2020). General notes on the study: Samples from collaborators originated in the United States, Italy and Spain and spanned both the acute and convalescent phases of COVID-19. The prospective study material was composed of cDNA or gDNA derived from T cells, B-cell-depleted T cells, or PBMCs. The dataset comprised deeply sampled blood TCRbeta repertoires from subjects exposed to, actively infected with, or recovered from COVID-19. A freely available public database, intended as a resource for researchers studying the immune response to SARS-CoV-2, is where the repertoires were released. Samples came from the ongoing ImmuneRACE study (first 160 participants) plus 1,254 subjects from 6 global collaborators. The sample metadata nearly always contained a de-identified subject ID, COVID-19 status, age in years and sex. Where available, HLA class I and class II types were obtained from metadata supplied by the sample provider rather than from assay-based typing. Study-wide conclusions, independent of this receptor: The amount of clinical and demographic metadata varied by source and participant and was provided uncurated.

A word on this clone: There is no known antigen for this receptor. No much larger clone is present one base from it, and per-base qualities are unavailable.

Germline trimming amounts to 1 base on V and 7 bases on J, with 4 as the count of junction bases outside the gene matches. Including the terminal cysteine and phenylalanine, the CDR3 comprises 14 residues. The DNA shown is the 42-base CDR3, in frame from base 1. The germline V gene specifies SGHAT as CDR1 and FQNNGV as CDR2. The collaborating institutions used their own protocols to collect whole blood in K2EDTA tubes. Collaborator samples were shipped for TCRbeta analysis as frozen whole blood, isolated PBMCs, or DNA extracted from either sample type. TCRbeta CDR3 regions were amplified from genomic DNA by means of the immunoSEQ Assay, a bias-controlled multiplex PCR. Per the original workflow: Nucleated cell counts per sample were estimated from amplification of reference gene primers within the assay. To quantify the absolute abundance of each unique TCRbeta CDR3 rearrangement, sequence reads were collapsed and filtered. For each sample, productive Simpson clonality was calculated by taking the square root of Simpson's diversity index across productive rearrangements. TCRdb took over this immuneACCESS table, retaining in-frame rearrangements with V and J assigned. Such tables are incomplete; in checked studies, under half of the missing clones stem from an unresolved V gene, and the remainder is unexplained. The V and J calls and clone size are taken from that table; D and trimming were inferred from the DNA. The sample yields 65,000 to 85,000 clones; almost 90% were counted once. The top ten clonotypes cover just over 2.5% of the sample.

The V and J segments used are TRBV11-2 and TRBJ1-2; 9 bases in between match TRBD1. The sample comprised peripheral blood. The receptor's source is a human donor in a cohort sampled during active COVID-19. At the DNA level, the sequence is TGTGCCAGCAGCTTAGGGGACAGGGTTGGTGGCTACACCTTC. The translation is CASSLGDRVGGYTF.